This T cell receptor beta chain is drawn from a study of T cell clonality in common variable immunodeficiency. Patients and controls were mostly of Caucasian heritage. Heparinized whole blood, about 4.5 to 8.5 ml, came from each donor. This clone was observed at least ten times. Its antigen remains unidentified. The CDR3 is cut off 3 residues early in the read; its end comes from the germline J gene. Generated by immunoSEQ multiplex PCR, the TCRdb table keeps only in-frame clones and is missing some. The sample has under 50,000 clones, none seen only once. From germline, CDR1 is SGHRS and CDR2 YFSETQ. The CDR3 is 16 amino acids. Study outcomes and limitations: Compared with healthy controls, CVID subjects showed increased TCRbeta clonality, mostly in about a third. Authors noted CVID clonality's cause needs subpopulation repertoire sequencing.

The rearrangement links TRBV5-1 to TRBJ1-1; D not certain. The clonotype originates from a person between 18 and 75 years old in good health. Sample: peripheral blood mononuclear cells. CDR3 in amino acids: CASSPGLFGLEAGAFF. The covered CDR3 bases are TGCGCCAGCAGCCCCGGTCTTTTCGGGTTAGAGGCTGGG.